These 32 T cell receptor beta chains were sequenced from one sample in a study of T-cell memory formation after mild COVID-19. Each CDR3 protein is one row after TCRdb ran MiXCR on the 5' RACE reads. The sample includes about 540,000 distinct CDR3 sequences, approximately 20% seen only once; the top ten take about 12%. Sequencing was carried out using PBMCs or a T cell subset sorted from them (not recorded which). The receptors derive from an adult woman who had mild COVID-19 (a few samples of this study predate the infection). Cell type and time point are not known.

The V call is TRBV3-1, the J call TRBJ2-1; D unresolved. The CDR3 extends over 17 amino acids. V dropped 1 base and J dropped 0 bases, with 13 bases sitting between them. Germline V gene lookup returns CDR1 LGHDT and CDR2 YNNKEL (reference sequence). CDR3 amino acids: CASSQVGLSSSYNEQFF. The CDR3 DNA follows: TGTGCCAGCAGCCAAGTAGGCCTCTCGAGCTCCTACAATGAGCAGTTCTTC.

This clonotype has more than one count but fewer than ten. The chain recombines TRBV7-6 with TRBJ2-1; 14 bases match TRBD2. This CDR3 comprises 18 residues. From germline, CDR1 is SGHVS and CDR2 FNYEAQ. J was trimmed by 4 bases and V by 5 bases; bases with no gene match: 10. This CDR3 reads CASSPRLAGGLVYNEQFF. CDR3 DNA: TGTGCCAGCAGCCCGCGACTAGCGGGAGGGCTGGTATACAATGAGCAGTTCTTC.

The chain joins TRBV12-3 or TRBV12-4 to TRBJ2-1; 11 bases align to TRBD2. V lost 11 bases to trimming and J lost 9 bases; unmatched junction nucleotides: 9. CDR3 size: 13 residues. The CDR3 DNA is TGTGCCGATAGCGGGAGGGCTCTGAGTGAGCAGTTCTTC. Its protein product is CADSGRALSEQFF.

The V call is TRBV7-2, the J call TRBJ1-2; tentative D call: TRBD1 (5 bases). Germline loops: CDR1 SGHTA, CDR2 FQGNSA. Trimming took 0 bases from V and 7 from J, leaving 6 bases between them. The CDR3 has 12 amino acids. The chain's CDR3 is CASSLARAGYTF. Here the CDR3 DNA reads TGTGCCAGCAGCTTAGCCAGGGCTGGCTACACCTTC.

The genes are TRBV7-9 and TRBJ2-3; D not certain. CDR1 is SEHNR, CDR2 FQNEAQ, per germline (reference sequence). Trimming stripped 4 bases from V and 2 bases from J, with 19 bases between. The CDR3 contains 17 residues. CDR3 DNA sequence: TGTGCCAGCAGCTCACTTCGCGGCAGCTCGGTCACAGATACGCAGTATTTT. It is translated as CASSSLRGSSVTDTQYF. The full variable domain, rest sourced from reference TRBV7-9 and TRBJ2-3, is DTGVSQNPRHKITKRGQNVTFRCDPISEHNRLYWYRQTLGQGPEFLTYFQNEAQLEKSRLLSDRFSAERPKGSFSTLEIQRTEQGDSAMYLCASSSLRGSSVTDTQYFGPGTRLTVL.

This clonotype was picked up a small number of times. V gene TRBV6-6 combines with J gene TRBJ2-3; 9 bases align to TRBD1. This CDR3 region has 17 residues. V trimming: 4 bases; J trimming: 5 bases; junction bases outside the gene matches: 13. Germline CDR1 MNHNY, CDR2 SVGAGI (reference sequence). The CDR3 loop reads CASSSQVWGQGGDTQYF. The CDR3 region has the DNA TGTGCCAGCAGTTCCCAAGTCTGGGGACAGGGTGGAGATACGCAGTATTTT.

The chain employs TRBV12-3 or TRBV12-4 and TRBJ1-1; 8 bases map to TRBD1. Unmatched junction bases numbered 10, after V lost 6 bases and J lost 10 bases. The CDR3 runs 13 residues. CDR3 sequence (DNA): TGTGCCAGCAGAGCCTCCGGGACAGGCGGAGCTTTCTTT. It specifies CASRASGTGGAFF.

A few counts support this clonotype. This rearrangement joins TRBV28 to TRBJ1-5; D remains ambiguous. Per germline, CDR1 MDHEN and CDR2 SYDVKM. The CDR3 has 14 amino acids. Deletions cut 3 bases from V and 5 bases from J, with 11 bases between. This chain's CDR3 is CASSFRGRHQPQHF. The CDR3 coding sequence is TGTGCCAGCAGTTTTCGGGGTCGTCATCAGCCCCAGCATTTT.

V is TRBV6-1 and J is TRBJ2-7, with D possibly TRBD1 on 7 matching bases. Germline V gene data show CDR1 as MNHNS and CDR2 as SASEGT. This CDR3 is built from 13 residues. V was shortened by 4 bases and J by 10 bases, with 17 bases between the two germline ends. The chain's CDR3 is CASSGSPGGPQYF. The CDR3 region has the DNA TGTGCCAGCAGTGGATCGCCAGGGGGGCCCCAGTACTTC.

This clonotype was picked up a small number of times. The chain carries TRBV25-1 and TRBJ2-5; a weak D match, TRBD1 (6 bases). The CDR3 consists of 15 residues. V shed 5 bases and J shed 5 bases, with 18 bases lying between them. Per germline, CDR1 MGHDK and CDR2 SYGVNS. CDR3 loop: CASSHLRTAGETQYF. CDR3 nucleotides: TGTGCCAGCAGTCACCTACGGACAGCCGGTGAGACCCAGTACTTC. The whole variable domain, remainder taken from reference TRBV25-1 and TRBJ2-5, is EADIYQTPRYLVIGTGKKITLECSQTMGHDKMYWYQQDPGMELHLIHYSYGVNSTEKGDLSSESTVSRIRTEHFPLTLESARPSHTSQYLCASSHLRTAGETQYFGPGTRLLVL.

The CDR3 is CASGDSYGYTF. CDR3 nucleotides: TGCGCCAGCGGCGACAGCTATGGCTACACCTTC. V usage is TRBV5-1 and J usage is TRBJ1-2, with D possibly matching TRBD1 (5 bases). The CDR3 spans 11 residues. V lost 7 bases to trimming and J lost 4 bases, with 8 bases between them. Germline V gene data show CDR1 as SGHRS and CDR2 as YFSETQ. The full variable domain, its missing parts supplied by reference TRBV5-1 and TRBJ1-2, is KAGVTQTPRYLIKTRGQQVTLSCSPISGHRSVSWYQQTPGQGLQFLFEYFSETQRNKGNFPGRFSGRQFSNSRSEMNVSTLELGDSALYLCASGDSYGYTFGSGTRLTVV.

Worth noting for this clonotype: A read error may account for a junction end that differs from germline. CDR3 DNA sequence: TGTGCTAGCAGCACCTGGACAGGGGCGGAAGAGACCCAGTACTTC. Amino acids: CASSTWTGAEETQYF. J is TRBJ2-5 and V is TRBV7-7; 9 nucleotides match TRBD1. CDR3 length: 15 amino acids. Germline lookup yields CDR1 SSHAT and CDR2 FNYEAQ (reference sequence).

This clonotype was observed a single time. V is TRBV7-2 and J is TRBJ2-7; TRBD1 agrees at 8 bases. This CDR3 is built from 14 residues. The germline gives CDR1 SGHTA, CDR2 FQGNSA. The ends lost 6 bases at V and 4 bases at J; junction bases unmatched: 8. The chain's CDR3 is CASRPDRVTYEQYF. The CDR3 nucleotides read TGTGCCAGCAGGCCGGACAGGGTCACATACGAGCAGTACTTC.

CDR3 DNA sequence: TGTGCCACCAGTGACATCGACAGGGAGGCTTTCTTT. Its protein product is CATSDIDREAFF. The rearrangement joins TRBV24-1 to TRBJ1-1; 7 nucleotides line up with TRBD1. The CDR3 loop spans 12 amino acids. Germline V CDR1 and CDR2: KGHDR, SFDVKD. V was clipped by 4 bases and J by 11 bases; unmatched bases: 6.

The chain recombines TRBV7-6 with TRBJ2-5; D unresolved. From germline, CDR1 is SGHVS and CDR2 FNYEAQ. CDR3 length: 12 amino acids. V gave up 5 bases and J gave up 1 base, with 5 bases separating them. As DNA, the CDR3 is TGTGCCAGCAGCCGAGCCCAAGAGACCCAGTACTTC. It is translated as CASSRAQETQYF.

This chain connects TRBV6-6 to TRBJ1-4; D gene uncertain. This CDR3 has 15 amino acids. Looked up from germline, CDR1 is MNHNY and CDR2 is SVGAGI (reference sequence). Between the trimmed V and J ends, which lost 2 bases and 5 bases, there was a span of 12 bases. CDR3 bases: TGTGCCAGCAGTTACACATCGGGGTCCAATGAAAAACTGTTTTTT. It yields the protein CASSYTSGSNEKLFF.

The rearrangement links TRBV12-3 or TRBV12-4 to TRBJ2-7; TRBD1 or TRBD2 may be the D gene (5 bases each). The ends were cut back, 3 bases at V and 2 bases at J, with 11 bases in the middle. The CDR3 runs 14 residues. CDR3 loop: CASSFGTAAYEQYF. The CDR3 nucleotides read TGTGCCAGCAGTTTTGGGACGGCTGCCTACGAGCAGTACTTC.

This clonotype has more than one count but fewer than ten. The chain combines TRBV13 with TRBJ2-7; TRBD1 matches 8 bases. Unmatched junction bases numbered 9, after V lost 5 bases and J lost 6 bases. Germline CDR1 PRHDT, CDR2 FYEKMQ (reference sequence). CDR3 size: 14 residues. The CDR3 protein is CASSPRQGSFEQYF. In DNA form, the CDR3 reads TGTGCCAGCAGCCCCCGACAGGGGAGTTTCGAGCAGTACTTC.

The V gene is TRBV5-1, the J gene TRBJ2-3, with D maybe TRBD1 (6 bases). The germline V gene has CDR1 SGHRS and CDR2 YFSETQ. The germline V and J ends were trimmed by 4 bases and 8 bases, with 29 bases remaining between them. The CDR3 has 18 amino acids. CDR3 loop: CASSEMPPDRPTRVTQYF. The CDR3 DNA reads TGCGCCAGCAGCGAAATGCCCCCCGACAGGCCGACCCGTGTTACGCAGTATTTT.

This chain connects TRBV27 to TRBJ2-1; 7 positions match TRBD2. Unmatched junction bases numbered 3, after V lost 6 bases and J lost 7 bases. The CDR3 loop spans 12 amino acids. Germline assignment: CDR1 MNHEY and CDR2 SMNVEV (reference sequence). The CDR3 bases are TGTGCCAGCAGAAGCGGGGTGAATGAGCAGTTCTTC. This sequence encodes CASRSGVNEQFF.

The chain links TRBV7-6 to TRBJ2-1, with 10 bases that match TRBD2. The CDR3 covers 15 residues. J lost 6 bases, V lost 9 bases, and 11 bases had no gene match. CDR1 and CDR2 (germline): SGHVS, FNYEAQ. For the CDR3, the DNA is TGTGCCAGTCAACTTGAGGTAGCGGGGGGCAATGAGCAGTTCTTC. Encoded protein: CASQLEVAGGNEQFF. The full variable domain, its missing parts supplied by reference TRBV7-6 and TRBJ2-1, is GAGVSQSPRYKVTKRGQDVALRCDPISGHVSLYWYRQALGQGPEFLTYFNYEAQQDKSGLPNDRFSAERPEGSISTLTIQRTEQRDSAMYRCASQLEVAGGNEQFFGPGTRLTVL.

Comments on this clonotype: Its ends do not fully match the called genes, so a read error is possible. The CDR3 coding sequence is TGTGCCAGCTCACCACCGCGCTCTTCAGGGGGCGGTTCGAGCTACACCTTT. The encoded protein is CASSPPRSSGGGSSYTF. The rearrangement uses TRBV18 and TRBJ1-2; TRBD1 matches 8 bases. Germline V gene sequence: CDR1 KGHSH, CDR2 LQKENI. The CDR3 runs to 17 residues.

The gene calls are TRBV12-3 or TRBV12-4 and TRBJ1-5; weak D call: TRBD1 (5 bases). V was trimmed by 6 bases and J by 7 bases, leaving 13 bases between them. The CDR3 is 13 amino acids. The CDR3 here is CASSSPGSQPQHF. The CDR3 DNA reads TGTGCCAGCAGCTCCCCAGGGTCCCAGCCCCAGCATTTT.

This clonotype was observed a few times. The genes are TRBV5-1 and TRBJ2-7; D possibly corresponds to TRBD1 (5 bases). Germline CDR1 reads SGHRS; CDR2 reads YFSETQ. CDR3 length: 14 residues. The V end was cut by 1 base, the J end by 4 bases, with 12 bases between. The CDR3 bases are TGCGCCAGCAGCTTGCGACAGATAAGTTACGAGCAGTACTTC. Translation gives CASSLRQISYEQYF.

This clonotype turned up a few times. The chain joins TRBV28 to TRBJ1-2; a possible D gene is TRBD1 (5 bases). Germline-derived CDR1 and CDR2 are MDHEN and SYDVKM. The germline V and J ends were trimmed by 0 bases and 6 bases, with 8 bases remaining between them. The CDR3 runs to 13 residues. CDR3 sequence (DNA): TGTGCCAGCAGTTTATGGGCAGGGAATGGCTACACCTTC. As protein: CASSLWAGNGYTF.

Worth noting for this clonotype: The germline gene is not matched at one end of the junction; a read error may be the cause. V usage is TRBV7-8 and J usage is TRBJ2-3; weak D call: TRBD1 (5 bases). CDR3 size: 13 residues. CDR1 is SGHVS and CDR2 is FQNEAQ in the germline V gene. The CDR3 loop reads CASSVRTTGTQYF. Written as DNA, the CDR3 is TGTGCCAGCAGCGTACGGACCACAGGTACGCAGTATTTT.

This clonotype has ten or more counts. The rearrangement uses TRBV6-5 and TRBJ2-7, with TRBD1 identical over 9 bases. The J segment lost 4 bases and the V segment lost 4 bases, leaving 5 bases of the junction unmatched. This CDR3 spans 14 amino acids. The germline V gene encodes CDR1 MNHEY and CDR2 SVGAGI. CDR3 sequence reads: CASSWGQGSYEQYF. The CDR3 DNA reads as TGTGCCAGCAGTTGGGGACAGGGTAGTTACGAGCAGTACTTC.

This clonotype has only a few counts. The rearrangement links TRBV5-5 to TRBJ1-1; TRBD1 matches 8 bases. The CDR3 loop spans 15 amino acids. Germline V gene data show CDR1 as SGHKS and CDR2 as YYEKEE (reference sequence). After removal of 3 bases from V and 0 bases from J, the junction contained 4 bases not matched to a gene. The CDR3 nucleotides are TGTGCCAGCAGCTCATCGACAGGGGTGAACACTGAAGCTTTCTTT. Its translation: CASSSSTGVNTEAFF.

This clonotype has only a few counts. The genes are TRBV12-3 or TRBV12-4 and TRBJ2-1, with D uncertain. The length of the CDR3 is 11 residues. The V end lost 6 bases, the J end lost 8 bases, and 8 bases lay between the germline ends. CDR3 DNA sequence: TGTGCCAGCAGATTAACGGATGAGCAGTTCTTC. Protein product: CASRLTDEQFF.

This clonotype was counted only a few times. The chain employs TRBV6-2 or TRBV6-3 and TRBJ2-3; TRBD1 is a possible D gene (6 bases). Germline loops: CDR1 MNHEY, CDR2 SVGEGT. The CDR3 loop spans 14 amino acids. V lost 2 bases to trimming and J lost 4 bases, with 10 bases between them. This CDR3 is CASSYPQGPDTQYF. Written as DNA, the CDR3 is TGTGCCAGCAGTTACCCCCAGGGGCCAGATACGCAGTATTTT.

Comment on this clonotype: An end of the junction does not agree with germline; a read error may underlie this. The V call is TRBV5-1, the J call TRBJ2-5; 11 nucleotides align to TRBD2. From germline, CDR1 is SGHRS and CDR2 YFSETQ. This CDR3 is 17 amino acids long. CDR3 nucleotides: TGCGCCAGCAGCTTGGCCTTGGCTAGCGGGGGGCAAGGGACCCAGTACTTC. The encoded protein is CASSLALASGGQGTQYF.

J is TRBJ2-1 and V is TRBV2, with 11 bases aligning to TRBD1. CDR3 size: 17 residues. Per the germline V gene, CDR1 is SNHLY and CDR2 is FYNNEI. With 7 bases clipped from V and 6 bases from J, the junction kept 14 bases outside the gene matches. CDR3 region: CASTRIPGQGVANEQFF. Here the CDR3 DNA reads TGTGCCAGCACCCGGATACCGGGACAGGGGGTCGCCAATGAGCAGTTCTTC. The full variable domain, with the rest looked up from reference TRBV2 and TRBJ2-1, is EPEVTQTPSHQVTQMGQEVILRCVPISNHLYFYWYRQILGQKVEFLVSFYNNEISEKSEIFDDQFSVERPDGSNFTLKIRSTKLEDSAMYFCASTRIPGQGVANEQFFGPGTRLTVL.